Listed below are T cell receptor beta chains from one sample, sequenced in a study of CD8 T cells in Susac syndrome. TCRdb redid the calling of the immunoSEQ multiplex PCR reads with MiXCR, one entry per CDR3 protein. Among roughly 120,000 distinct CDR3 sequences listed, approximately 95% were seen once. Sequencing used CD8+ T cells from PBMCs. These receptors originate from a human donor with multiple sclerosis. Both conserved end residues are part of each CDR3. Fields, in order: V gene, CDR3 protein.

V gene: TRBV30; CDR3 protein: CAWKVMNTEAFF
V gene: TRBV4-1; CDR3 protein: CASSGGGGTDTQYF
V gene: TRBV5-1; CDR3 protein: CASSFPGATSGSMLDTQYF
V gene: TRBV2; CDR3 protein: CAIGGGGPNYGYTF
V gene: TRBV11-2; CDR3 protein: CASSFYRGPTLEAFF
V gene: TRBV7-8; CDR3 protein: CASSSLRPRYNEQFF
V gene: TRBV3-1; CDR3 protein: CASSQDLRDRVAYEQYF
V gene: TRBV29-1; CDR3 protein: CSVELETGEQYF
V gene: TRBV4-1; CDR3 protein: CASSQSPTADNEQFF
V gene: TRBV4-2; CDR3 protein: CASSQDFVNTEAFF
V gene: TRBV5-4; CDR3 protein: CASSSIGIEAFF
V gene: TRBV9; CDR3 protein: CASSVGSSGRETQYF
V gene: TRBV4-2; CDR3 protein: CASSQEGFSYNSPLHF
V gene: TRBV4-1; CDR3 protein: CASSQDELGGDTQYF
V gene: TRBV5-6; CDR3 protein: CASSLVASGGITDTQYF
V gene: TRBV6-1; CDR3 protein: CASRTGFGETQYF
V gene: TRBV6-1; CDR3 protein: CASDPVRGRETQYF
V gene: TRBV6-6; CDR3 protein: CASTVVGTGNQPQHF
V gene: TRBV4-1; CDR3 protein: CASSQDLGTGYTDTQYF
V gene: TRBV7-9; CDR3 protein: CASSSLGTGADEQYF
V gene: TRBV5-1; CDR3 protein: CASSPGTGRENTEAFF
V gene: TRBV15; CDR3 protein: CATSRSARGAGYGYTF
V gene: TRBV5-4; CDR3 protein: CASSLTGKPYGYTF
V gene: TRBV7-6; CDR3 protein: CASSFYDRGDIQYF
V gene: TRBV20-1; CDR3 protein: CSARELVGTSGGSSYNEQFF
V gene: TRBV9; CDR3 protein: CASSVGADLRGTEAFF
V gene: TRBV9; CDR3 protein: CASSPNRGTPYEQYF
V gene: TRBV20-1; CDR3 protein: CSAIWLNGYTF
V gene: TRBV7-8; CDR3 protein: CATLFSGGYTF
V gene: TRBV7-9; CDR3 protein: CASSNIEGNQPQHF
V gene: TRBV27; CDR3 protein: CASSQYPLQEAEVRFF
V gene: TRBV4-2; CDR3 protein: CASSQTTAYEQYF
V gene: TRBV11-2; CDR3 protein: CASSFRDRPYNEQFF
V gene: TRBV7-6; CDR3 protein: CASSSGRQYTEAFF
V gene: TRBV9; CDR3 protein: CASSVATGLLETQYF
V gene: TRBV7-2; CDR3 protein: CASGGGQGSYNSPLHF
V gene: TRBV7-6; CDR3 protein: CASSPQGTYQEAFF
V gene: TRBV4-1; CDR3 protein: CASSHRQGNTGELFF
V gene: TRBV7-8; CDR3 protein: CASSSPRLAERTDTQYF
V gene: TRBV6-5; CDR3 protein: CASSYYQGDTGELFF
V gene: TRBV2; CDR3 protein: CASSEPRTGNRGNTIYF
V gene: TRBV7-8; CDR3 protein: CASSNGGRETQYF
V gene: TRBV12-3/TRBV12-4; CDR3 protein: CASRPTSGSYNEQFF
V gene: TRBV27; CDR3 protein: CASSFRSSYEQYF
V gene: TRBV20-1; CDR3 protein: CSARVAGGPNEQFF
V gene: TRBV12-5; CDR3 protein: CASGLVPTVEGSPLHF
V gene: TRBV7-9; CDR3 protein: CASSSWDENQPQHF
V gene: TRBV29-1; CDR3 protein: CSVEGRNGYTF